This entry lists 8 T cell receptor beta chains sequenced from one sample in a study of STAT3 mutations in large granular lymphocyte leukemia. Notes on the study in general: At least one immunodominant TCR beta clonotype appeared in every T-cell large granular lymphocyte leukemia patient.

Assay: immunoSEQ multiplex PCR; the TCRdb copy retains only in-frame clones and omits some. The table includes tens of thousands of clones, about 95% detected once. No antigen has been identified for these receptors. The sequenced sample was peripheral blood mononuclear cells. These receptors were taken from a man aged 40-50 years with T-cell large granular lymphocyte leukemia. Some clones in this sample may be carry-over from other donors' samples.

The chain carries TRBV6-5 and TRBJ2-7; D not certain. CDR3 length equals 13 residues. Trimming shortened V by 7 bases and J by 0 bases, and 10 bases separated the two germline ends. CDR1 and CDR2 (germline): MNHEY, SVGAGI. CDR3 in amino acids: CASTGLSSYEQYF. The CDR3 nucleotides are TGTGCCAGCACGGGCCTGAGCTCCTACGAGCAGTACTTC.

CDR3 protein: CASSLHITRGQYNEQFF. The DNA for the CDR3 is TGTGCCAGCAGCTTACATATCACGCGGGGGCAATACAATGAGCAGTTCTTC. The gene calls are TRBV28 and TRBJ2-1; maybe TRBD2 (7 bases). V was clipped by 6 bases and J by 4 bases, with 22 bases between them. This CDR3 is built from 17 residues. CDR1 and CDR2 (germline): MDHEN, SYDVKM.

The CDR3 reads CASSFTSGAYTDTQYF. In DNA, the CDR3 is TGTGCCAGCAGTTTTACTAGCGGGGCATACACAGATACGCAGTATTTT. The gene calls are TRBV7-2 and TRBJ2-3, with 10 bases aligning to TRBD2. CDR3 size: 16 residues. The V segment lost 6 bases and the J segment 2 bases; nucleotides outside the gene matches: 8. Germline V gene sequence: CDR1 SGHTA, CDR2 FQGNSA.

CDR3 sequence: CASSSNGVSDTQYF. As DNA, the CDR3 is TGCGCCAGCAGCTCAAACGGGGTGTCAGATACGCAGTATTTT. The gene calls are TRBV4-3 and TRBJ2-3, with a weak D call TRBD2 (5 bases). Germline CDR1 and CDR2: LGHNA and YSLEER. Deletions cut 5 bases from V and 4 bases from J, with 13 bases between. The CDR3 contains 14 residues.

The J gene is TRBJ2-3, the V gene TRBV9; D ambiguous. The CDR3 has 14 amino acids. Trimming took off 0 bases at V and 2 bases at J, with 7 bases between the two ends. Looked up from germline, CDR1 is SGDLS and CDR2 is YYNGEE. The CDR3 DNA follows: TGTGCCAGCAGCGTAGGGACCATCACAGATACGCAGTATTTT. Amino acids: CASSVGTITDTQYF.

DNA of the CDR3: TGTGCCAGCAGCCCGTCTCAGGGCATGAACACTGAAGCTTTCTTT. This translates into CASSPSQGMNTEAFF. The chain employs TRBV7-2 and TRBJ1-1; perhaps TRBD1 as D (5 bases). V was shortened by 5 bases and J by 0 bases, with 13 bases between the two germline ends. Per the germline V gene, CDR1 is SGHTA and CDR2 is FQGNSA. The CDR3 sequence is 15 residues long.

This chain uses TRBV11-2 with TRBJ2-7, with D possibly matching TRBD1 (6 bases). Trimming removed 2 bases from V and 3 bases from J, with 11 bases in between. The germline gives CDR1 SGHAT, CDR2 FQNNGV. This CDR3 is 14 amino acids long. The CDR3 DNA reads as TGTGCCAGCAGCTTACAGGGGAGCTACTACGAGCAGTACTTC. Translation gives CASSLQGSYYEQYF.

The chain links TRBV30 to TRBJ1-6, with D tentatively TRBD1 (5 bases). V was cut by 1 base and J by 8 bases, with 15 bases left in between. Germline lookup yields CDR1 GTSNPN and CDR2 SVGIG (reference sequence). CDR3 length: 15 amino acids. The CDR3 DNA follows: TGTGCCTGGAGTGCGATGAGCAGGGCAGATTCACCCCTCCACTTT. As protein: CAWSAMSRADSPLHF.